These 19 T cell receptor beta chains were all obtained from the same sample, sequenced in a study of CXCR3-negative and CXCR3-positive naive CD8 T cells. Overall study results and limits: Against CXCR3-negative naive cells, CXCR3-positive naive cells showed more hydrophobic TRB CDR3s.

The antigens these receptors bind are not known. UMI-tagged TRB cDNA libraries were built via 5' RACE. No DNA is given; TCRdb re-called the 5' RACE reads and lists each CDR3 protein once. The sample shows approximately 89,000 distinct CDR3 sequences, and 0.5% to 0.55% sits with its ten largest clones. The sequenced sample consisted of naive CXCR3+ CD8+ T cells from blood. The subset: CD45RO-CCR7+CD27+CD95- naive CD8+ T cells expressing CXCR3 (TNR3+). The receptors stem from a human donor in good health. Some clones in this sample may be carry-over from other donors' samples.

This rearrangement joins TRBV24-1 to TRBJ2-1; as DNA is missing, the TRBD2 call by TCRdb cannot be tested. Germline CDR1 KGHDR, CDR2 SFDVKD. There are 16 residues in the CDR3. The CDR3 sequence: CATSDLDRGSWDEQFF.

The V and J genes are TRBV7-2 and TRBJ1-5. Germline V gives CDR1 SGHTA, CDR2 FQGNSA. CDR3 length: 14 amino acids. CDR3 loop: CASSLGDRNQPQHF.

The chain uses TRBV28 and TRBJ2-1; TCRdb proposes TRBD1, but this gene call is untestable without DNA. The CDR3 runs to 14 residues. Germline V lookup: CDR1 MDHEN, CDR2 SYDVKM. The CDR3 is CASSPNQGWNEQFF.

This sequence joins TRBV5-1 and TRBJ2-1; TCRdb lists TRBD1, though no DNA is available to test this call. The CDR3 is made up of 14 amino acids. CDR1 is SGHRS and CDR2 is YFSETQ in the germline V gene. The CDR3 loop reads CASSLAQGRNEQFF.

The V and J genes are TRBV7-2 and TRBJ2-7; TCRdb designates TRBD2, a call that cannot be tested without DNA. The germline gives CDR1 SGHTA, CDR2 FQGNSA. There are 15 residues in the CDR3. The CDR3 spells CASSLVLAGSYEQYF. The complete variable domain, with remaining parts taken from reference TRBV7-2 and TRBJ2-7, reads GAGVSQSPSNKVTEKGKDVELRCDPISGHTALYWYRQSLGQGLEFLIYFQGNSAPDKSGLPSDRFSAERTGGSVSTLTIQRTQQEDSAVYLCASSLVLAGSYEQYFGPGTRLTVT.

The chain is built from TRBV11-2 and TRBJ2-3. Germline V lookup: CDR1 SGHAT, CDR2 FQNNGV. The CDR3 spans 13 residues. CDR3 in amino acids: CASSLFRTDTQYF.

J is TRBJ2-5 and V is TRBV5-1; TCRdb returns TRBD2, unconfirmable since there is no DNA. This CDR3 has 17 residues. Germline V gene data show CDR1 as SGHRS and CDR2 as YFSETQ. The CDR3 is CASTLTTRGAGKETQYF.

The rearrangement joins TRBV7-9 to TRBJ2-7; TCRdb lists TRBD1, though no DNA is available to test this call. The CDR3 length is 13 residues. Germline-derived CDR1 and CDR2 are SEHNR and FQNEAQ (reference sequence). The CDR3 reads CASSFGWGDEKYF.

V usage is TRBV4-1 and J usage is TRBJ2-1; TCRdb designates TRBD1, a call that cannot be tested without DNA. CDR3 length: 16 residues. The germline V gene encodes CDR1 MGHRA and CDR2 YSYEKL. This chain's CDR3 is CASSQVRDRGDNEQFF.

The CDR3 sequence: CASNWLSEAFF. V is TRBV5-5 and J is TRBJ1-1. This CDR3 contains 11 residues. Germline loops: CDR1 SGHKS, CDR2 YYEKEE (reference sequence).

The CDR3 region is CSARGRGGDSGANVLTF. J is TRBJ2-6 and V is TRBV20-1; the TCRdb D gene call, TRBD1, has no DNA to confirm it. There are 17 residues in the CDR3. CDR1 is DFQATT and CDR2 is SNEGSKA in the germline V gene (reference sequence).

This chain joins TRBV20-1 and TRBJ2-1; TCRdb returns TRBD1, unconfirmable since there is no DNA. The CDR3 covers 13 residues. Germline-derived CDR1 and CDR2 are DFQATT and SNEGSKA (reference sequence). The CDR3 is CSPRVPDYNEQFF.

V gene TRBV13 combines with J gene TRBJ2-7; TCRdb selects TRBD1, and the lack of DNA leaves this call unchecked. Per germline, CDR1 PRHDT and CDR2 FYEKMQ (reference sequence). The CDR3 consists of 15 residues. The CDR3 loop reads CASSLSERGLHEQYF.

This chain links TRBV28 with TRBJ2-7; as DNA is missing, the TRBD1 call by TCRdb cannot be tested. CDR3 length: 15 residues. Germline CDR1 reads MDHEN; CDR2 reads SYDVKM. The CDR3 sequence: CATRALGTGSYGQYF.

This sequence joins TRBV7-7 and TRBJ2-1; TCRdb's D call of TRBD1 is untestable without DNA. This CDR3 region has 15 residues. Germline V gene sequence: CDR1 SSHAT, CDR2 FNYEAQ (reference sequence). This CDR3 reads CASSPGSGATNEQFF.

J is TRBJ2-7 and V is TRBV27; the D call from TCRdb, TRBD1, cannot be confirmed without DNA. The germline CDR1 and CDR2 sequences are MNHEY and SMNVEV (reference sequence). The CDR3 runs 13 residues. This CDR3 reads CASSLQGTYEQYF.

The CDR3 sequence: CASSKQDSPLHF. The chain joins TRBV21-1 to TRBJ1-6. TRBV21-1 is a documented pseudogene. The CDR3 extends over 12 amino acids.

This chain uses TRBV7-9 with TRBJ2-5; TCRdb picks TRBD2, but there is no DNA to check that call. Germline V gene sequence: CDR1 SEHNR, CDR2 FQNEAQ (reference sequence). This CDR3 region has 17 residues. The CDR3 is CASSLGRLAGPEETQYF.

This rearrangement joins TRBV12-3 or TRBV12-4 to TRBJ2-7. This CDR3 is 14 amino acids long. CDR3 amino acids: CASSFSGRSYEQYF.